The 27 T cell receptor beta chains reported below all come from one sample, sequenced in a study of OX40 agonist ivuxolimab in advanced cancers. TCRdb's copy holds only in-frame clones and misses some; the assay was immunoSEQ multiplex PCR. The sample consists of about 15,000 clones, 81% of them appearing once. This specimen consisted of CD4+ or CD8+ T cells sorted from blood, obtained in a trial of the OX40 agonist ivuxolimab. The receptors derive from an adult with an advanced solid tumor such as melanoma, head and neck, liver or kidney cancer.

The sample holds a few counts of this clone. In DNA, the CDR3 is TGTGCCAGCAGCCAAGGGCCGATGGGCAATCAGCCCCAGCATTTT. Translation: CASSQGPMGNQPQHF. The chain uses TRBV4-2 and TRBJ1-5, with D unresolved. The CDR3 length is 15 residues. Between the trimmed V and J ends, which lost 1 base and 2 bases, there was a span of 9 bases. The germline V gene has CDR1 LGHNA and CDR2 YNFKEQ.

The rearrangement joins TRBV23-1 to TRBJ2-3; 9 bases are a match to TRBD1. TRBV23-1 has ORF status, its function being uncertain. V lost 5 bases, J lost 3 bases, and 6 bases stayed unmatched. CDR3 length: 15 residues. DNA for the CDR3: TGCGCCAGCAGTAAACAGGGGGCTCCGACAGATACGCAGTATTTT. It specifies CASSKQGAPTDTQYF.

The V call is TRBV19, the J call TRBJ1-5, with 8 nucleotides matching TRBD1. CDR3 size: 13 residues. Losses at the gene ends were 6 bases for V and 3 bases for J; bases not matched to a gene: 1. Germline V gene sequence: CDR1 LNHDA, CDR2 SQIVND (reference sequence). Here the CDR3 DNA reads TGTGCCAGTAGGGACAGGGTCAATCAGCCCCAGCATTTT. It yields the protein CASRDRVNQPQHF.

The chain employs TRBV4-2 and TRBJ2-7, with a tentative D call TRBD2 (6 bases). Germline CDR1 LGHNA, CDR2 YNFKEQ. The CDR3 is made up of 15 amino acids. Deletions cut 3 bases from V and 3 bases from J, with 15 bases between. The CDR3 region is CASSQTVGGGYEQYF. The CDR3 coding sequence is TGTGCCAGCAGCCAGACCGTGGGGGGAGGCTACGAGCAGTACTTC.

The chain links TRBV10-1 to TRBJ1-1; 9 bases map to TRBD1. J gave up 0 bases and V 2 bases, and 1 base lay outside the gene matches. This CDR3 is 15 amino acids long. Germline CDR1 and CDR2: WNHNN and SYGVQD (reference sequence). CDR3 sequence: CASSEGQGLNTEAFF. CDR3 nucleotide sequence: TGCGCCAGCAGTGAGGGACAGGGGTTGAACACTGAAGCTTTCTTT.

The rearrangement uses TRBV30 and TRBJ2-7; no firm D call. CDR3 length: 11 residues. Germline CDR1 is GTSNPN and CDR2 is SVGIG (reference sequence). V lost 4 bases and J 4 bases, leaving 8 bases between the germline ends. Here the CDR3 DNA reads TGTGCCTGGAATGACGGTTACGAGCAGTACTTC. It yields the protein CAWNDGYEQYF.

V and J are TRBV4-1 and TRBJ2-7; no definite D call. V was clipped by 0 bases and J by 3 bases, with 12 bases between them. The CDR3 runs to 15 residues. The germline V gene has CDR1 MGHRA and CDR2 YSYEKL. DNA for the CDR3: TGCGCCAGCAGCCAAGATCGCGGCAGCCTCTACGAGCAGTACTTC. This sequence encodes CASSQDRGSLYEQYF.

V gene TRBV19 combines with J gene TRBJ1-1, with D perhaps TRBD1 (6 bases). Germline V gene sequence: CDR1 LNHDA, CDR2 SQIVND (reference sequence). This CDR3 spans 15 amino acids. The V end was cut by 0 bases, the J end by 4 bases, with 12 bases between. The CDR3 region is CASSIEGWGATEAFF. The CDR3 DNA follows: TGTGCCAGTAGTATAGAAGGATGGGGGGCCACTGAAGCTTTCTTT.

The chain carries TRBV19 and TRBJ2-1, with 9 bases fitting TRBD2. V lost 5 bases to trimming and J lost 8 bases; unmatched junction nucleotides: 13. This CDR3 is built from 16 residues. The germline V gene has CDR1 LNHDA and CDR2 SQIVND (reference sequence). CDR3 DNA sequence: TGTGCCAGTAGTGGCCGCCTGGGACTAGCAATCTATGAGCAGTTCTTC. It encodes CASSGRLGLAIYEQFF. The full variable domain, rest sourced from reference TRBV19 and TRBJ2-1, is DGGITQSPKYLFRKEGQNVTLSCEQNLNHDAMYWYRQDPGQGLRLIYYSQIVNDFQKGDIAEGYSVSREKKESFPLTVTSAQKNPTAFYLCASSGRLGLAIYEQFFGPGTRLTVL.

This chain uses TRBV9 with TRBJ2-7; possibly TRBD1 for D (5 bases). The CDR3 sequence is 12 residues long. Germline CDR1 and CDR2: SGDLS and YYNGEE. Deletions cut 3 bases from V and 6 bases from J, with 10 bases between. The CDR3 reads CASSGGRGEQYF. As DNA, the CDR3 is TGTGCCAGCAGCGGAGGAAGGGGCGAGCAGTACTTC.

This clone was seen only once. The V call is TRBV7-9, the J call TRBJ2-1; no clear D gene. The CDR3 spans 10 residues. Germline CDR1 reads SEHNR; CDR2 reads FQNEAQ (reference sequence). Deletions cut 5 bases from V and 10 bases from J, with 6 bases between. Written as DNA, the CDR3 is TGTGCCAGCAGCCCTGGGGAGCAGTTCTTC. Its protein product is CASSPGEQFF.

The V and J genes are TRBV7-9 and TRBJ1-6; no clear D gene. The CDR3 loop spans 12 amino acids. The V gene lost 1 base and the J gene lost 7 bases, with 2 bases spanning the gap. CDR1 and CDR2 from the germline V gene are SEHNR and FQNEAQ (reference sequence). The CDR3 DNA reads TGTGCCAGCAGCTTAGGGAATTCACCCCTCCACTTT. Its translation: CASSLGNSPLHF.

This chain links TRBV5-1 with TRBJ2-5, with 11 bases that match TRBD1. The germline V gene has CDR1 SGHRS and CDR2 YFSETQ. V dropped 8 bases and J dropped 4; count of bases not matched to a gene: 1. The CDR3 totals 12 residues. The CDR3 loop reads CASGTGGETQYF. CDR3 coding DNA: TGCGCCAGTGGGACAGGGGGAGAGACCCAGTACTTC.

The rearrangement links TRBV7-2 to TRBJ2-3, with unresolved D. The CDR3 is made up of 14 amino acids. The V end lost 7 bases, the J end lost 0 bases, and 11 bases lay between the germline ends. The germline V gene encodes CDR1 SGHTA and CDR2 FQGNSA. The CDR3 DNA reads TGTGCCAGCACCCCCCGCGTTAGCACAGATACGCAGTATTTT. It encodes CASTPRVSTDTQYF.

This rearrangement joins TRBV6-5 to TRBJ2-3, with D perhaps assigned TRBD1 or TRBD2 (5 bases each). Germline values: CDR1 MNHEY, CDR2 SVGAGI. The CDR3 sequence is 14 residues long. Trimming removed 5 bases at V and 2 bases at J, with 11 bases between. The CDR3 DNA reads TGTGCCAGCAGTCCAGAGGGGCCCACAGATACGCAGTATTTT. The encoded protein is CASSPEGPTDTQYF.

The gene calls are TRBV11-2 and TRBJ1-4; D gene ambiguous. CDR3 size: 15 residues. Trimming cost V 1 base and J 7 bases, with 13 bases left between them. Germline CDR1 SGHAT, CDR2 FQNNGV. The CDR3 DNA reads TGTGCCAGCAGCTTAGTAGGCACAAGGGTTGAAAAACTGTTTTTT. Translation: CASSLVGTRVEKLFF.

The chain has TRBV27 and TRBJ1-1, with D uncertain. Trimming stripped 5 bases from V and 1 base from J, with 11 bases between. CDR3 length: 14 residues. Germline V CDR1 and CDR2: MNHEY, SMNVEV (reference sequence). The CDR3 loop reads CASSTIGGNTEAFF. The CDR3 DNA is TGTGCCAGCAGTACCATCGGCGGGAACACTGAAGCTTTCTTT.

The rearrangement joins TRBV5-1 to TRBJ1-2; D unresolved. Trimming removed 4 bases from V and 7 bases from J, with 14 bases in between. Germline V gene sequence: CDR1 SGHRS, CDR2 YFSETQ. The CDR3 covers 13 residues. CDR3 coding DNA: TGCGCCAGCAGCCTGGGCCAGGCAGCTGGCTACACCTTC. Encoded protein: CASSLGQAAGYTF.

This clone is a singleton in its sample. V is TRBV5-6 and J is TRBJ1-4, with D perhaps TRBD1 (6 bases). Germline V gene lookup returns CDR1 SGHDT and CDR2 YYEEEE. Between the trimmed V and J ends, which lost 4 bases and 9 bases, there was a span of 16 bases. The CDR3 spans 14 residues. The CDR3 region has the DNA TGTGCCAGCAGCCCGGGGACAACTAGGCAAAAACTGTTTTTT. Its translation is CASSPGTTRQKLFF.

V usage is TRBV4-3 and J usage is TRBJ1-1; D is ambiguous. The CDR3 totals 13 residues. Trimming stripped 0 bases from V and 8 bases from J, with 10 bases between. Germline CDR1 and CDR2: LGHNA and YSLEER. The CDR3 reads CASSQEESPEAFF. The CDR3 DNA reads TGCGCCAGCAGCCAAGAGGAGTCCCCAGAAGCTTTCTTT.

This chain links TRBV5-6 with TRBJ2-5; unclear D gene. The CDR3 is 15 residues long. Trimming cost V 2 bases and J 5 bases, with 16 bases left between them. CDR1 and CDR2 (germline): SGHDT, YYEEEE. The CDR3: CASSLTPSLLETQYF. CDR3 nucleotides: TGTGCCAGCAGCTTAACGCCCTCGCTCCTTGAGACCCAGTACTTC. Drawing the rest from reference TRBV5-6 and TRBJ2-5, the complete variable domain is DAGVTQSPTHLIKTRGQQVTLRCSPKSGHDTVSWYQQALGQGPQFIFQYYEEEERQRGNFPDRFSGHQFPNYSSELNVNALLLGDSALYLCASSLTPSLLETQYFGPGTRLLVL.

The gene calls are TRBV9 and TRBJ2-2; D tentatively reads TRBD1 or TRBD2 (5 bases each). Trimming removed 3 bases from V and 2 bases from J, with 14 bases in between. The CDR3 spans 16 residues. Per the germline V gene, CDR1 is SGDLS and CDR2 is YYNGEE. The CDR3 sequence is CASSEPRGPNTGELFF. Here the CDR3 DNA reads TGTGCCAGCAGCGAACCACGGGGCCCAAACACCGGGGAGCTGTTTTTT.

V and J are TRBV4-3 and TRBJ2-3; D is possibly TRBD1 or TRBD2 (5 bases each). The CDR3 runs to 16 residues. Trimming left V 0 bases short and J 5 bases short, with 15 bases between. Germline CDR1 reads LGHNA; CDR2 reads YSLEER. CDR3 coding DNA: TGCGCCAGCAGCCAAGATGGGACCTTAAGGGGAGATACGCAGTATTTT. This codes for CASSQDGTLRGDTQYF.

The chain employs TRBV9 and TRBJ2-7; 12 bases match TRBD2. CDR1 and CDR2 (germline): SGDLS, YYNGEE. Trimming cost V 2 bases and J 2 bases; bases outside gene matches: 11. The CDR3 contains 18 residues. The CDR3 loop reads CASSVSVTSGSPPYEQYF. DNA of the CDR3: TGTGCCAGCAGCGTGTCCGTGACTAGCGGGAGTCCTCCCTACGAGCAGTACTTC.

This chain uses TRBV7-3 with TRBJ2-1; D not resolved. V dropped 5 bases and J dropped 4 bases, with 18 bases sitting between them. The CDR3 has 16 amino acids. The germline V gene has CDR1 SGHTA and CDR2 FQGTGA. The CDR3 nucleotides are TGTGCCAGCAGCACCTCGACTCCTGCTACATACAATGAGCAGTTCTTC. It codes for CASSTSTPATYNEQFF.

CDR3 region: CASSLSGFEQYF. CDR3 in DNA: TGTGCCAGCAGTTTATCGGGGTTCGAGCAGTACTTC. The V call is TRBV28, the J call TRBJ2-7, with D maybe TRBD2 (5 bases). V was cut by 1 base and J by 6 bases, with 7 bases left in between. CDR1 MDHEN and CDR2 SYDVKM come from the germline V gene. This CDR3 has 12 residues. Full variable domain (missing parts from reference TRBV28 and TRBJ2-7): DVKVTQSSRYLVKRTGEKVFLECVQDMDHENMFWYRQDPGLGLRLIYFSYDVKMKEKGDIPEGYSVSREKKERFSLILESASTNQTSMYLCASSLSGFEQYFGPGTRLTVT.

The chain combines TRBV27 with TRBJ1-2; no reliable D call. The CDR3 extends over 13 amino acids. Germline V gene sequence: CDR1 MNHEY, CDR2 SMNVEV (reference sequence). V lost 2 bases, J lost 0 bases, and 4 bases lay in between. CDR3 bases: TGTGCCAGCAGTTTAACGGCTAACTATGGCTACACCTTC. It is translated as CASSLTANYGYTF.